This T cell receptor beta chain was profiled in a study of monozygotic twins with inflammatory bowel disease. Findings of the study overall: T cell subtypes were not distinguishable in this analysis.

As regards this clonotype: Its antigen is not identified.

This CDR3 comprises 16 residues. In germline, CDR1 is SGHVS, CDR2 FNYEAQ. For every sample, eight separate reactions were used to make cDNA. Template switching added UMIs carrying a 6-nucleotide sample barcode. TCRdb reprocessed the 5' RACE reads, keeping one entry per CDR3 protein, no DNA. Its table records about 150,000 distinct CDR3 sequences. Sequencing used blood. V and J are TRBV7-6 and TRBJ2-1; TCRdb's D gene call, TRBD2, goes unchecked for lack of DNA. This clonotype originated in a human donor with ulcerative colitis or Crohn's disease, or a healthy co-twin of an affected twin (not recorded which). CDR3 loop: CASSLSLAGVDNEQFF. The full variable domain, rest sourced from reference TRBV7-6 and TRBJ2-1, is GAGVSQSPRYKVTKRGQDVALRCDPISGHVSLYWYRQALGQGPEFLTYFNYEAQQDKSGLPNDRFSAERPEGSISTLTIQRTEQRDSAMYRCASSLSLAGVDNEQFFGPGTRLTVL.